What follows are 8 T cell receptor beta chains derived from one specimen sequenced in a study of T cells in Graves' hyperthyroidism and ophthalmopathy. Researchers amplified the TCR beta CDR3 regions from RNA transcripts. The primer set for the first-round RT-PCR of the TCR CDR3 was HTBI. From the multiplex PCR reads, TCRdb called clonotypes with MiXCR, one entry per CDR3 protein. The profile covers around 580,000 distinct CDR3 sequences, with approximately 44% appearing a single time and around 7.7% taken by the ten largest. The sample was peripheral blood or thyroid tissue (not recorded which). Receptors originate from a woman aged 18-29 years with Graves' hyperthyroidism.

The chain joins TRBV7-9 to TRBJ2-7; TRBD1 agrees at 10 bases. V lost 5 bases to trimming and J lost 5 bases; unmatched junction nucleotides: 9. The germline V gene has CDR1 SEHNR and CDR2 FQNEAQ (reference sequence). The CDR3 covers 15 residues. The CDR3 is CASSNPGQGLNEQYF. CDR3 nucleotides: TGTGCCAGCAGCAACCCGGGACAGGGGCTCAACGAGCAGTACTTC.

The chain carries TRBV20-1 and TRBJ1-5; D uncertain. Looked up from germline, CDR1 is DFQATT and CDR2 is SNEGSKA (reference sequence). With 8 bases removed from V and 9 bases from J, the gap between germline ends came to 8 bases. The CDR3 contains 9 residues. The CDR3: CSRSSPQHF. The CDR3 coding sequence is TGCAGTAGGTCATCGCCCCAGCATTTT.

As to this clonotype: This may arise from a read error, as a much more abundant clone is one base away. The V gene is TRBV7-9, the J gene TRBJ1-1; D is ambiguous. Germline V gene data show CDR1 as SEHNR and CDR2 as FQNEAQ (reference sequence). The CDR3 totals 13 residues. The CDR3 loop is CAGSRGRSTEAFF. CDR3 nucleotides: TGTGCCGGCAGCCGAGGGCGAAGCACTGAAGCTTTCTTT.

This clonotype was observed a single time. The chain employs TRBV29-1 and TRBJ1-5; D is unclear. CDR3 length: 12 amino acids. From germline, CDR1 is SQVTM and CDR2 ANQGSEA. V dropped 8 bases and J dropped 3 bases, with 11 bases sitting between them. This CDR3 is CSSYRDNQPQHF. The CDR3 coding sequence is TGCAGCAGTTACCGGGACAATCAGCCCCAGCATTTT.

This clonotype was seen only once. The chain couples TRBV10-3 to TRBJ1-5; the D is unclear. Trimming shortened V by 0 bases and J by 0 bases, and 6 bases separated the two germline ends. There are 15 residues in the CDR3. The V gene's germline CDR1 is ENHRY and CDR2 SYGVKD. The CDR3 DNA reads as TGTGCCATCAGTGAGTCAGGGAATAGCAATCAGCCCCAGCATTTT. Amino acid sequence: CAISESGNSNQPQHF.

This clonotype was observed at least ten times. The chain carries TRBV5-1 and TRBJ2-5, with D tentatively TRBD2 (5 bases). This CDR3 spans 13 amino acids. Germline assignment: CDR1 SGHRS and CDR2 YFSETQ. V lost 0 bases to trimming and J lost 6 bases, with 9 bases between them. CDR3: CASSLGSEKTQYF. CDR3 coding DNA: TGCGCCAGCAGCTTGGGTAGCGAGAAGACCCAGTACTTC.

The V call is TRBV7-8, the J call TRBJ1-1; maybe TRBD1 (5 bases). This CDR3 region has 15 residues. Trimming cost V 5 bases and J 0 bases, with 13 bases left between them. Germline V lookup: CDR1 SGHVS, CDR2 FQNEAQ. The CDR3 coding sequence is TGTGCCAGCAGCCCTCGTTGGGGCTTGAACACTGAAGCTTTCTTT. Translating it yields CASSPRWGLNTEAFF.

In this sample, this clonotype turned up many times. Its ends do not fully match the called genes, so a read error is possible. The J gene is TRBJ2-2, the V gene TRBV7-9; 7 nucleotides agree with TRBD1. Germline lookup yields CDR1 SEHNR and CDR2 FQNEAQ (reference sequence). The CDR3 has 14 residues. CDR3 in amino acids: CALGQDPNAGELFF. DNA of the CDR3: TGTGCCCTCGGACAGGATCCGAACGCCGGGGAGCTGTTTTTT.